This T cell receptor beta chain was found in a study of blood T cells in healthy people across ages. This clonotype has a handful of counts. The germline V gene has CDR1 MNHNY and CDR2 SVGAGI (reference sequence). Trimming stripped 6 bases from V and 4 bases from J, with 8 bases between. The CDR3 covers 12 residues. The second PCR ran about 6 to 11 cycles with a sample-barcoded 5' primer and J-beta primers. TCRdb re-called the 5' RACE reads with MiXCR, one entry per CDR3 protein. The sample carries 800,000 or so distinct CDR3 sequences, around half recorded once. Sequenced input: blood. The chain couples TRBV6-6 to TRBJ2-3; D might be TRBD2 (5 bases). This TCR was sampled from a man aged 80 or over in good health. This chain's CDR3 is CASRPGSDTQYF. In DNA, the CDR3 is TGTGCCAGCAGGCCGGGATCAGATACGCAGTATTTT.